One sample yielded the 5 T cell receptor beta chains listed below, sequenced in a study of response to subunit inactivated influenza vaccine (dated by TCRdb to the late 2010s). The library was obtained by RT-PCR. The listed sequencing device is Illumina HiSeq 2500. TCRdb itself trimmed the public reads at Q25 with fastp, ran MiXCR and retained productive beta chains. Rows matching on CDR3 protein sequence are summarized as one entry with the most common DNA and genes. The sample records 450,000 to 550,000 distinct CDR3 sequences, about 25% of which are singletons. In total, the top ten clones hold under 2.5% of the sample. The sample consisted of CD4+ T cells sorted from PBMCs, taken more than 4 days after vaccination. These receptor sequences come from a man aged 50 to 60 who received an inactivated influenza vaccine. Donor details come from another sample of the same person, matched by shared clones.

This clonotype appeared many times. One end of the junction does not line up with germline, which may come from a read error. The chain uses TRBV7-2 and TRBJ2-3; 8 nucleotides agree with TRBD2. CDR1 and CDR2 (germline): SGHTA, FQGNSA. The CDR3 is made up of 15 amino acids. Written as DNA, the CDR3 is TGTGCCAGCAGTTTAGCGGGGTTCGGCACAGATACGCAGTATTTT. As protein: CASSLAGFGTDTQYF.

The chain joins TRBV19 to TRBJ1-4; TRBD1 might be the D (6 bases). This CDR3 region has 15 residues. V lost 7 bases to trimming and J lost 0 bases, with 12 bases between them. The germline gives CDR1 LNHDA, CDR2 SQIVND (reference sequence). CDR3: CASMNAGATNEKLFF. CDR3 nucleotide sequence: TGTGCCAGTATGAACGCAGGGGCAACTAATGAAAAACTGTTTTTT.

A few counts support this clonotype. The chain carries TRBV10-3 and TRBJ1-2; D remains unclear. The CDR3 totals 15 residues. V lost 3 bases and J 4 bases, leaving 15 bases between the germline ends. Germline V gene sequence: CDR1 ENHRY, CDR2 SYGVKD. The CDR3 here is CAISDSGGPLYGYTF. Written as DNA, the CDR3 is TGTGCCATCAGTGATTCTGGCGGACCCCTCTATGGCTACACCTTC.

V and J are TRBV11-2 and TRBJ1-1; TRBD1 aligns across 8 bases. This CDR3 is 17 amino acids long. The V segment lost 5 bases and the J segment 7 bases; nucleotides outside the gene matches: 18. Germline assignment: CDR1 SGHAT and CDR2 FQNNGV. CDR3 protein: CASSPISSRTGSSEAFF. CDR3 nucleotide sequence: TGTGCCAGCAGCCCAATATCCTCCCGGACAGGGTCGAGTGAAGCTTTCTTT.

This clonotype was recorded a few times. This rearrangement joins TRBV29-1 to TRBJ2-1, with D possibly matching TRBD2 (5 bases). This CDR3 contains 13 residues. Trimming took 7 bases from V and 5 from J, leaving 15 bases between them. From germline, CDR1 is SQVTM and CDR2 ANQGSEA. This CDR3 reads CSGQEARHNEQFF. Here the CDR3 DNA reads TGCAGCGGGCAGGAGGCTCGTCACAATGAGCAGTTCTTC.